The present TCR beta chain was sequenced within a study of blood T cell repertoires in COVID-19. Study-wide context: Samples came from the United States, Italy and Spain, spanning acute and convalescent COVID-19.

Looked up from germline, CDR1 is MGHRA and CDR2 is YSYEKL. This CDR3 comprises 15 residues. The ends were cut back, 2 bases at V and 0 bases at J, with 10 bases in the middle. How the authors handled the data: Reference gene primer amplification gave estimated nucleated cell counts. Sequenced by immunoSEQ multiplex PCR; TCRdb stores in-frame clones only, minus some. From that table come the V and J calls and clone size; the DNA was used to work out D and trimming. The profile covers about 70,000 clones, with around 85% appearing a single time and approximately 1.4% taken by the ten largest. This clone was seen repeatedly, ten times or more.

The chain carries TRBV4-1 and TRBJ1-2; D not resolved. The TCR comes from an older woman with acute or convalescent COVID-19. The sequenced sample was peripheral blood. The CDR3 coding sequence is TGCGCCAGCAGCCAAACGACTATTACTAACTATGGCTACACCTTC. This encodes CASSQTTITNYGYTF.